Included here is one T cell receptor beta chain sequence, with context. Antigen unknown. The data were taken from a study of CD8 T cells in Susac syndrome. Broader study findings: Only a relatively small number of individuals were included in the TCR sequencing and HLA analysis.

Those who served as multiple sclerosis controls were treatment-naive patients with stable or active relapsing-remitting disease. Random hexamers were used to reverse transcribe roughly 0.5 to 1 ug of RNA. A multiplex approach, immunoSEQ multiplex PCR, amplified TCR beta CDR3 across 54 Vbeta and 13 Jbeta. Via MiXCR, TCRdb re-called the immunoSEQ multiplex PCR reads, giving one row per CDR3 protein. The table shows 75,000 to 95,000 distinct CDR3 sequences, with around 90% occurring only once. Germline CDR1 is KGHDR and CDR2 is SFDVKD. J lost 6 bases, V lost 9 bases, and 3 bases had no gene match. This CDR3 spans 13 amino acids.

The source material was CD8+ T cells from PBMCs. The V and J genes are TRBV24-1 and TRBJ2-3, with TRBD1 identical over 12 bases. The source is a human donor with multiple sclerosis. This CDR3 is CATSGTGGDTQYF. As DNA, the CDR3 is TGTGCCACCTCCGGGACAGGGGGCGATACGCAGTATTTT.